The 20 T cell receptor beta chains below all came from one sample that was sequenced in a study of blood T cell repertoires in COVID-19. Here immunoSEQ multiplex PCR was the method, and the copy in TCRdb shows in-frame clones only, minus some. The sample records roughly 250,000 clones, 70% to 85% being singletons. Sequenced sample: peripheral blood. These receptors originate from an elderly woman with acute or convalescent COVID-19.

In DNA, the CDR3 is TGTGCCAGCAGCATTACAGGGTACGGTTCACCCCTCCACTTT. Translated, it gives CASSITGYGSPLHF. V and J are TRBV7-2 and TRBJ1-6; D may be TRBD1 (6 bases). Trimming cost V 5 bases and J 9 bases, with 14 bases left between them. The CDR3 totals 14 residues. Germline V gene data show CDR1 as SGHTA and CDR2 as FQGNSA.

V and J are TRBV18 and TRBJ2-5; possible D gene TRBD2, 5 bases. Germline CDR1 reads KGHSH; CDR2 reads LQKENI. V was clipped by 4 bases and J by 5 bases, with 8 bases between them. This CDR3 has 12 amino acids. The CDR3 DNA follows: TGTGCCAGCTCACGGGAGATTGAGACCCAGTACTTC. Translated, it gives CASSREIETQYF.

This rearrangement joins TRBV9 to TRBJ2-3; D is perhaps TRBD2 (6 bases). Deletions cut 0 bases from V and 2 bases from J, with 13 bases between. This CDR3 is built from 16 residues. CDR1 SGDLS and CDR2 YYNGEE come from the germline V gene. DNA for the CDR3: TGTGCCAGCAGCGTAGGACCGGGGGATGTCACAGATACGCAGTATTTT. Amino acid sequence: CASSVGPGDVTDTQYF.

The chain employs TRBV4-1 and TRBJ1-5; weak D call: TRBD1 (5 bases). V lost 5 bases and J 0 bases, leaving 20 bases between the germline ends. The germline gives CDR1 MGHRA, CDR2 YSYEKL. The CDR3 is 18 amino acids. The CDR3 loop reads CASSGVGAGWNSNQPQHF. In DNA, the CDR3 is TGCGCCAGCAGCGGGGTTGGGGCAGGGTGGAATAGCAATCAGCCCCAGCATTTT.

J is TRBJ2-1 and V is TRBV11-1, with TRBD1 as a possible D gene (5 bases). V shed 1 base and J shed 7 bases, with 11 bases lying between them. CDR3 length: 14 residues. The germline gives CDR1 SGHAT, CDR2 FQDESV (reference sequence). The CDR3 DNA sequence: TGTGCCAGCAGCTTAGTCGCAAGGGGAAATGAGCAGTTCTTC. Translated, it gives CASSLVARGNEQFF.

The V and J genes are TRBV6-5 and TRBJ2-1; no firm D call. CDR1 and CDR2 (germline): MNHEY, SVGAGI. Trimming removed 3 bases at V and 7 bases at J, with 16 bases between. The length of the CDR3 is 15 residues. CDR3 sequence (DNA): TGTGCCAGCAGTTATGAAACCGCACCGAGGAATGAGCAGTTCTTC. The encoded protein is CASSYETAPRNEQFF.

This chain connects TRBV7-9 to TRBJ2-7; 8 nucleotides line up with TRBD1. There are 18 residues in the CDR3. Unmatched junction bases numbered 21, after V lost 6 bases and J lost 5 bases. The germline V gene encodes CDR1 SEHNR and CDR2 FQNEAQ (reference sequence). The CDR3 reads CASSPHRGQGGYTDEQYF. CDR3 bases: TGTGCCAGCAGTCCACACCGAGGACAGGGCGGGTATACTGACGAGCAGTACTTC.

The chain recombines TRBV5-1 with TRBJ2-1, with 8 bases aligning to TRBD2. CDR3 size: 16 residues. Per germline, CDR1 SGHRS and CDR2 YFSETQ. V trimming: 6 bases; J trimming: 2 bases; junction bases outside the gene matches: 10. DNA of the CDR3: TGCGCCAGCAATCGGGATAGCGGGGAGGCCTACAATGAGCAGTTCTTC. Its translation is CASNRDSGEAYNEQFF.

This chain connects TRBV5-1 to TRBJ1-1; D is uncertain. V was shortened by 4 bases and J by 0 bases, with 10 bases between the two germline ends. The CDR3 loop spans 14 amino acids. Germline CDR1 reads SGHRS; CDR2 reads YFSETQ. CDR3 coding DNA: TGCGCCAGCAGCCCCGGGTATTTGAACACTGAAGCTTTCTTT. Amino acid sequence: CASSPGYLNTEAFF.

V gene TRBV18 combines with J gene TRBJ1-5; perhaps TRBD1 as D (5 bases). Germline lookup yields CDR1 KGHSH and CDR2 LQKENI. The CDR3 totals 14 residues. V was clipped by 4 bases and J by 6 bases, with 13 bases between them. CDR3 in DNA: TGTGCCAGCTCACTCAGCCAGGGACTTCAGCCCCAGCATTTT. Protein: CASSLSQGLQPQHF.

The V gene is TRBV6-6, the J gene TRBJ1-3; tentative D call: TRBD1 (6 bases). The CDR3 runs 14 residues. V was shortened by 4 bases and J by 4 bases, with 11 bases between the two germline ends. The V gene's germline CDR1 is MNHNY and CDR2 SVGAGI (reference sequence). The CDR3 region is CASSSDDRGNTIYF. For the CDR3, the DNA is TGTGCCAGCAGTTCCGACGACAGGGGAAACACCATATATTTT.

Note on this clone: Other DNA sequences of this sample code for an identical CDR3. V and J are TRBV19 and TRBJ1-5; possibly TRBD1 for D (6 bases). Germline V gene lookup returns CDR1 LNHDA and CDR2 SQIVND (reference sequence). CDR3 size: 13 residues. The V and J ends lost 3 bases and 6 bases respectively, with 9 bases between them. The chain's CDR3 is CASSIRGSQPQHF. The CDR3 DNA reads TGTGCCAGTAGTATCAGGGGTTCTCAGCCCCAGCATTTT.

CDR3 protein: CAISEPLGTEETGELFF. In DNA, the CDR3 is TGTGCCATCAGTGAGCCGCTCGGGACAGAAGAAACCGGGGAGCTGTTTTTT. This rearrangement joins TRBV10-3 to TRBJ2-2; TRBD1 aligns across 7 bases. V was pared by 2 bases and J by 5 bases, with 11 bases of the junction left unmatched. Per germline, CDR1 ENHRY and CDR2 SYGVKD. CDR3 size: 17 residues.

V gene TRBV18 combines with J gene TRBJ2-1; D perhaps matches TRBD1 (6 bases). This CDR3 spans 15 amino acids. The V end lost 4 bases, the J end lost 6 bases, and 16 bases lay between the germline ends. CDR1 KGHSH and CDR2 LQKENI come from the germline V gene. The CDR3 DNA sequence: TGTGCCAGCTCACGGGACACTCAGGCCGTCAATGAGCAGTTCTTC. Its protein is CASSRDTQAVNEQFF. Filled out from reference TRBV18 and TRBJ2-1, the complete variable domain reads NAGVMQNPRHLVRRRGQEARLRCSPMKGHSHVYWYRQLPEEGLKFMVYLQKENIIDESGMPKERFSAEFPKEGPSILRIQQVVRGDSAAYFCASSRDTQAVNEQFFGPGTRLTVL.

The table lists this clone with a few counts. The V gene is TRBV7-2, the J gene TRBJ2-2, with TRBD1 matching over 7 bases. This CDR3 contains 16 residues. V lost 7 bases and J lost 3; bases outside the gene matches: 11. Germline assignment: CDR1 SGHTA and CDR2 FQGNSA. The chain's CDR3 is CASNPRGTPYTGELFF. CDR3 nucleotide sequence: TGTGCCAGCAACCCCAGGGGGACACCTTACACCGGGGAGCTGTTTTTT.

The chain is built from TRBV12-3 or TRBV12-4 and TRBJ1-3; D is ambiguous. Trimming removed 1 base at V and 5 bases at J, with 6 bases between. The CDR3 consists of 13 residues. CDR3 residues: CASSLGARNTIYF. CDR3 sequence (DNA): TGTGCCAGCAGTTTAGGGGCCCGAAACACCATATATTTT.

V gene TRBV19 combines with J gene TRBJ1-2; no clear D. Germline V gives CDR1 LNHDA, CDR2 SQIVND (reference sequence). The V end lost 3 bases, the J end lost 1 base, and 21 bases lay between the germline ends. This CDR3 spans 18 amino acids. CDR3 sequence reads: CASSMLTQPAEFNYGYTF. The CDR3 DNA follows: TGTGCCAGTAGTATGTTAACTCAACCCGCCGAGTTTAACTATGGCTACACCTTC.

This clone has more than one count but fewer than ten. The chain combines TRBV5-1 with TRBJ1-4; D is undetermined. The V end was cut by 4 bases, the J end by 5 bases, with 12 bases between. Per germline, CDR1 SGHRS and CDR2 YFSETQ. The CDR3 length is 14 residues. The CDR3 bases are TGCGCCAGCAGCCCGCGGCCTCGAAATGAAAAACTGTTTTTT. Its protein product is CASSPRPRNEKLFF.

The chain joins TRBV11-2 to TRBJ2-7; the D is unclear. V was pared by 0 bases and J by 0 bases, with 6 bases between. The CDR3 is made up of 14 amino acids. Germline V gene data show CDR1 as SGHAT and CDR2 as FQNNGV. CDR3 residues: CASSLERSSYEQYF. CDR3 nucleotide sequence: TGTGCCAGCAGCTTAGAACGGTCCTCCTACGAGCAGTACTTC.

This rearrangement joins TRBV2 to TRBJ2-2, with 13 bases aligning to TRBD2. J gave up 0 bases and V 5 bases, and 3 bases lay outside the gene matches. The CDR3 totals 17 residues. Germline loops: CDR1 SNHLY, CDR2 FYNNEI. CDR3 in amino acids: CASSRTSGGSNTGELFF. CDR3 nucleotide sequence: TGTGCCAGCAGTAGGACTAGCGGGGGTTCGAACACCGGGGAGCTGTTTTTT.